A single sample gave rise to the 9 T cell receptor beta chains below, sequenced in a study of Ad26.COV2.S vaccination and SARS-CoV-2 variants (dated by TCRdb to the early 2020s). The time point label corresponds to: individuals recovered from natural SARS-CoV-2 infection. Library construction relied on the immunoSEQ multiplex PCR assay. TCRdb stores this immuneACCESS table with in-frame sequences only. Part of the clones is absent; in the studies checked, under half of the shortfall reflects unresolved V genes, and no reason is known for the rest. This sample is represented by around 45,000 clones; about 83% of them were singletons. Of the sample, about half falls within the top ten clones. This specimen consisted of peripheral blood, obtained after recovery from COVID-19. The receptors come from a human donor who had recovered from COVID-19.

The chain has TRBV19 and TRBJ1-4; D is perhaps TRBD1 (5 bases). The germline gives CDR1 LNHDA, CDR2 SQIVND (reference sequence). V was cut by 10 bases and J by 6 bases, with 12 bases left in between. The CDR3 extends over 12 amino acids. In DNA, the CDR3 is TGTGCCACGGGACGGGATGATGAAAAACTGTTTTTT. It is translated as CATGRDDEKLFF.

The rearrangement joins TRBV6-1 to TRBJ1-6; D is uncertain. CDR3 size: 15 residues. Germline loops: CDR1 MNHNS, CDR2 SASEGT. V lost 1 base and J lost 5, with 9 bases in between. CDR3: CASSEEGGNNSPLHF. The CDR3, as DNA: TGTGCCAGCAGTGAAGAAGGTGGAAATAATTCACCCCTCCACTTT.

CDR3 nucleotide sequence: TGTGCCAGCTCACCGTCCAGGGGGTATAAGACTAGCACAGATACGCAGTATTTT. Residues: CASSPSRGYKTSTDTQYF. This chain uses TRBV18 with TRBJ2-3; TRBD1 agrees at 7 bases. After removal of 3 bases from V and 0 bases from J, the junction contained 12 bases not matched to a gene. The CDR3 runs to 18 residues. The germline V gene encodes CDR1 KGHSH and CDR2 LQKENI. Filled out from reference TRBV18 and TRBJ2-3, the complete variable domain reads NAGVMQNPRHLVRRRGQEARLRCSPMKGHSHVYWYRQLPEEGLKFMVYLQKENIIDESGMPKERFSAEFPKEGPSILRIQQVVRGDSAAYFCASSPSRGYKTSTDTQYFGPGTRLTVL.

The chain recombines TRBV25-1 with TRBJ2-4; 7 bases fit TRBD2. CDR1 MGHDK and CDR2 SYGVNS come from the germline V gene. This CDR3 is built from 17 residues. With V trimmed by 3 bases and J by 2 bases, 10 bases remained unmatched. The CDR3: CASSESGGWGTKNIQYF. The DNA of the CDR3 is TGTGCCAGCAGTGAGTCCGGGGGGTGGGGTACCAAAAACATTCAGTACTTC.

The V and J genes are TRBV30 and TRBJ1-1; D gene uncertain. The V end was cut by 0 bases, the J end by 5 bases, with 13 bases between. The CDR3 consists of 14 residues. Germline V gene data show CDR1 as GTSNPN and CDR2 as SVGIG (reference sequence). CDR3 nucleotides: TGTGCCTGGAGTGTAGGTCCCCAGTGGACTGAAGCTTTCTTT. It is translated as CAWSVGPQWTEAFF.

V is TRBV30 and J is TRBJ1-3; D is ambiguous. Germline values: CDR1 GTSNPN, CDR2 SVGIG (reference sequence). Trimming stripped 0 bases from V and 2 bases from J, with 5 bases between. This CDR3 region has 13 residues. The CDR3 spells CAWSVNPGNTIYF. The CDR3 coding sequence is TGTGCCTGGAGTGTAAATCCTGGAAACACCATATATTTT.

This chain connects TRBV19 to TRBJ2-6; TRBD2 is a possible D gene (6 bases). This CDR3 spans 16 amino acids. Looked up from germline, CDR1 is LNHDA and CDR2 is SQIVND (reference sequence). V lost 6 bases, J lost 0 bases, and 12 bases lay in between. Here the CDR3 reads CASSPGGASGANVLTF. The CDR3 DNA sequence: TGTGCCAGTAGCCCCGGGGGAGCCTCTGGGGCCAACGTCCTGACTTTC.

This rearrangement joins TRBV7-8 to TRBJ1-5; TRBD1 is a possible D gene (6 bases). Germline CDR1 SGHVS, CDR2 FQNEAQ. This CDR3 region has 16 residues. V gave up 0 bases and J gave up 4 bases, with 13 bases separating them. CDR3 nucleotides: TGTGCCAGCAGCTTAGCTGGAACAGGGCGGAATCAGCCCCAGCATTTT. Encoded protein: CASSLAGTGRNQPQHF. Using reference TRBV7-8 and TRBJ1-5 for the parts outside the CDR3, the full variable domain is GAGVSQSPRYKVAKRGQDVALRCDPISGHVSLFWYQQALGQGPEFLTYFQNEAQLDKSGLPSDRFFAERPEGSVSTLKIQRTQQEDSAVYLCASSLAGTGRNQPQHFGDGTRLSIL.

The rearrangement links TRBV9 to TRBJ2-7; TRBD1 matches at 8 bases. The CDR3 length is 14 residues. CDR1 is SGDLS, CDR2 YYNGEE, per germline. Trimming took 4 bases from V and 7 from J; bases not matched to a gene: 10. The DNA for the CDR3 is TGTGCCAGCAGCCCCCGGACAGGGAGCCGGGAGCAGTACTTC. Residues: CASSPRTGSREQYF. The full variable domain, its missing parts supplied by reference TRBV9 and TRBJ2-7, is DSGVTQTPKHLITATGQRVTLRCSPRSGDLSVYWYQQSLDQGLQFLIQYYNGEERAKGNILERFSAQQFPDLHSELNLSSLELGDSALYFCASSPRTGSREQYFGPGTRLTVT.